These 14 T cell receptor beta chains were sequenced from one sample in a study of blood T cells in healthy people across ages. A second PCR, run for about 7 to 11 cycles, used a sample-barcoded 5' primer plus a J-beta primer mix. TCRdb processed the 5' RACE reads anew with MiXCR; each CDR3 protein has one entry. The sample holds 800,000 to 1,000,000 distinct CDR3 sequences, roughly 43% seen once. The specimen was blood. The receptors were sampled from a man aged 25 to 40 in good health.

This clonotype has just a few counts. The V and J genes are TRBV11-2 and TRBJ2-3; TRBD2 aligns across 12 bases. Germline V CDR1 and CDR2: SGHAT, FQNNGV. The CDR3 spans 18 residues. The V and J ends lost 2 bases and 0 bases, in that order; junction bases with no gene match: 6. The CDR3 reads CASSLTASGGASTDTQYF. The CDR3, as DNA: TGTGCCAGCAGCTTAACGGCTAGCGGGGGGGCTAGCACAGATACGCAGTATTTT.

The chain joins TRBV28 to TRBJ2-5; D is uncertain. V lost 6 bases and J 3 bases, leaving 14 bases between the germline ends. The CDR3 has 14 residues. The germline V gene has CDR1 MDHEN and CDR2 SYDVKM. CDR3 in DNA: TGTGCCAGCAGCCTCGAAGGGTGGGAAGAGACCCAGTACTTC. Residues: CASSLEGWEETQYF.

This clonotype was counted a few times. The rearrangement uses TRBV5-1 and TRBJ1-2, with a weak D call TRBD1 (6 bases). From germline, CDR1 is SGHRS and CDR2 YFSETQ. V lost 4 bases and J 3 bases, leaving 13 bases between the germline ends. There are 14 residues in the CDR3. As DNA, the CDR3 is TGCGCCAGCAGCACGATGACAGGAGACTATGGCTACACCTTC. Translation gives CASSTMTGDYGYTF. Combining the CDR3 with reference TRBV5-1 and TRBJ1-2 gives the whole variable domain KAGVTQTPRYLIKTRGQQVTLSCSPISGHRSVSWYQQTPGQGLQFLFEYFSETQRNKGNFPGRFSGRQFSNSRSEMNVSTLELGDSALYLCASSTMTGDYGYTFGSGTRLTVV.

The V gene is TRBV2, the J gene TRBJ2-7; maybe TRBD2 (7 bases). V lost 10 bases to trimming and J lost 1 base, with 17 bases between them. This CDR3 has 14 amino acids. Per the germline V gene, CDR1 is SNHLY and CDR2 is FYNNEI. CDR3 sequence reads: CATKRGGASYEQYF. DNA of the CDR3: TGTGCCACTAAGAGGGGGGGCGCATCCTACGAGCAGTACTTC.

This clonotype has only a few counts. The chain carries TRBV2 and TRBJ1-1; 9 bases align to TRBD1. The CDR3 spans 13 residues. V trimming: 8 bases; J trimming: 8 bases; junction bases outside the gene matches: 9. Per the germline V gene, CDR1 is SNHLY and CDR2 is FYNNEI. The DNA of the CDR3 is TGTGCCAGCTGGACAGGGGACCCAGCGGAAGCTTTCTTT. Translated: CASWTGDPAEAFF.

This chain connects TRBV15 to TRBJ2-5, with D tentatively TRBD2 (5 bases). Between the trimmed V and J ends, which lost 0 bases and 5 bases, there was a span of 13 bases. Germline values: CDR1 LNHNV, CDR2 YYDKDF (reference sequence). The length of the CDR3 is 15 residues. The CDR3 loop reads CATSRDYGGSETQYF. DNA of the CDR3: TGTGCCACCAGCAGAGATTACGGAGGTTCGGAGACCCAGTACTTC.

A note on this clonotype: The junction and the germline gene differ at one end; a read error may be behind it. V usage is TRBV10-3 and J usage is TRBJ1-4, with D unclear. CDR3 length: 13 residues. Germline V lookup: CDR1 ENHRY, CDR2 SYGVKD. CDR3 protein: CAINEPQYEKLFF. The CDR3, as DNA: TGTGCCATCAATGAGCCCCAGTATGAAAAACTGTTTTTT.

This clonotype appeared once. The CDR3 is CASSLTTGYTDTQYF. Written as DNA, the CDR3 is TGCGCCAGCAGCTTGACGACAGGGTACACAGATACGCAGTATTTT. The V gene is TRBV5-1, the J gene TRBJ2-3; 7 nucleotides line up with TRBD1. The CDR3 covers 15 residues. Germline values: CDR1 SGHRS, CDR2 YFSETQ. After removal of 1 base from V and 2 bases from J, the junction contained 4 bases not matched to a gene.

The chain links TRBV12-3 or TRBV12-4 to TRBJ2-4, with D uncertain. CDR3 length equals 11 residues. V lost 7 bases to trimming and J lost 6 bases, with 7 bases between them. CDR3 residues: CASTLRNIQYF. As DNA, the CDR3 is TGTGCCAGCACACTTAGAAACATTCAGTACTTC.

J is TRBJ2-4 and V is TRBV3-1, with unresolved D. V was cut by 0 bases and J by 0 bases, with 6 bases left in between. The CDR3 loop spans 15 amino acids. Germline loops: CDR1 LGHDT, CDR2 YNNKEL (reference sequence). The CDR3 sequence is CASSQEHQAKNIQYF. DNA of the CDR3: TGTGCCAGCAGCCAAGAGCATCAAGCCAAAAACATTCAGTACTTC.

The chain couples TRBV10-3 to TRBJ2-1, with 8 positions matching TRBD1. This CDR3 is built from 11 residues. Germline CDR1 ENHRY, CDR2 SYGVKD. V trimming: 10 bases; J trimming: 8 bases; junction bases outside the gene matches: 4. The CDR3 DNA sequence: TGTGCCACCCAGGGGGCGGATGAGCAGTTCTTC. It translates to CATQGADEQFF.

The V call is TRBV6-1, the J call TRBJ2-5, with 7 bases that match TRBD1. V shed 5 bases and J 2 bases; nucleotides not matched to a gene: 17. Germline V lookup: CDR1 MNHNS, CDR2 SASEGT. The CDR3 sequence is 18 residues long. Here the CDR3 reads CASSIIKQGTGKQETQYF. In DNA, the CDR3 is TGTGCCAGCAGTATTATTAAACAGGGGACGGGCAAGCAAGAGACCCAGTACTTC.

This chain's CDR3 is CASSLTGTTPSQQYF. CDR3 coding DNA: TGTGCCAGCAGTTTAACGGGGACGACCCCCTCCCAGCAGTACTTC. The rearrangement links TRBV27 to TRBJ2-4; D possibly matches TRBD1 or TRBD2 (5 bases each). The ends were cut back, 2 bases at V and 13 bases at J, with 21 bases in the middle. Germline V gene data show CDR1 as MNHEY and CDR2 as SMNVEV (reference sequence). CDR3 length: 15 amino acids.

This sequence joins TRBV6-1 and TRBJ2-4, with D uncertain. V lost 10 bases and J 8 bases, leaving 15 bases between the germline ends. From germline, CDR1 is MNHNS and CDR2 SASEGT. The CDR3 runs to 12 residues. The CDR3 is CAIRGVRDIQYF. CDR3 sequence (DNA): TGTGCCATCCGCGGTGTTCGGGACATTCAGTACTTC.